Reported below is one T cell receptor beta chain. Its target is not known. This sample is part of a study of cytomegalovirus exposure and HLA in healthy donors. Points from the study as a whole: Later analysis identified a missense DCLRE1C variant that was linked to TCR beta V- and J-gene trimming.

In germline, CDR1 is MNHEY, CDR2 SMNVEV (reference sequence). The CDR3 length is 15 residues. Trimming left V 7 bases short and J 7 bases short, with 17 bases between. Both 60 Vbeta primers and 13 Jbeta primers went into the PCR. Original data processing: Later work found tens of millions of unique TCR beta chains, with roughly 11 million shared. Only in-frame clones appear in the TCRdb table, and some are missing; sequencing was by immunoSEQ multiplex PCR. That table is the source of V, J and clone size, and D and trimming were worked out from the DNA. The table includes roughly 150,000 clones, about four fifths detected once.

The rearrangement joins TRBV27 to TRBJ1-6; D unresolved. The specimen was PBMCs. This TCR came from a male donor in good health and CMV-seropositive. The chain's CDR3 is CASKPMGGLNSPLHF. CDR3 coding DNA: TGTGCCAGCAAACCCATGGGAGGGTTAAATTCACCCCTCCACTTT.